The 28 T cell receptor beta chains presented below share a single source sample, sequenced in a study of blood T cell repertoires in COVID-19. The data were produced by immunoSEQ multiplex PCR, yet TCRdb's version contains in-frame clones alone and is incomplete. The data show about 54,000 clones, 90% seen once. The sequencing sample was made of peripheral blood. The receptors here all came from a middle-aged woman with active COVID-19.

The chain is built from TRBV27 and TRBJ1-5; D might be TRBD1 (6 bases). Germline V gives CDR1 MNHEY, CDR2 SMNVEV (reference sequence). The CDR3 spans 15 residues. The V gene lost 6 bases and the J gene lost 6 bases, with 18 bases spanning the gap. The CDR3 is CASSSYQKGGQPQHF. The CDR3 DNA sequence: TGTGCCAGCAGCTCTTATCAGAAAGGGGGTCAGCCCCAGCATTTT.

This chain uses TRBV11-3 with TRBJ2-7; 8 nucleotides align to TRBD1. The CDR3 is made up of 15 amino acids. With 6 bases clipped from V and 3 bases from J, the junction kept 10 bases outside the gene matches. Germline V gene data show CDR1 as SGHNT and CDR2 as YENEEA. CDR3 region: CASSPLGQANYEQYF. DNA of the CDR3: TGTGCCAGCAGTCCCCTGGGACAGGCCAACTACGAGCAGTACTTC.

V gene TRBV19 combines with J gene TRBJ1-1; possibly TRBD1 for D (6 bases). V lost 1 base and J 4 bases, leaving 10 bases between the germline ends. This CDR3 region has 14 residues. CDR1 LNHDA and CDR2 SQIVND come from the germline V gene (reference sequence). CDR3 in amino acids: CASSIGGQSTEAFF. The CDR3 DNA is TGTGCCAGTAGTATAGGCGGACAGAGCACTGAAGCTTTCTTT.

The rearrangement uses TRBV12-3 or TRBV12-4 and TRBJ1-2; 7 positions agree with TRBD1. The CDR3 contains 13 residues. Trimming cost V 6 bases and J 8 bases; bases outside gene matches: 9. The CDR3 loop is CASRIPGTVGYTF. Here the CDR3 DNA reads TGTGCCAGCAGGATCCCGGGGACAGTGGGCTACACCTTC.

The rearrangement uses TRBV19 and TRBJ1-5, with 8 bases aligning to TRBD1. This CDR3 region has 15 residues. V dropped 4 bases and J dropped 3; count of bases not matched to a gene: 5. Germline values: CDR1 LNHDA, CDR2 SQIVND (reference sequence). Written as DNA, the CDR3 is TGTGCCAGTAGTAGCGACAGGGGAGACAATCAGCCCCAGCATTTT. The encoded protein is CASSSDRGDNQPQHF.

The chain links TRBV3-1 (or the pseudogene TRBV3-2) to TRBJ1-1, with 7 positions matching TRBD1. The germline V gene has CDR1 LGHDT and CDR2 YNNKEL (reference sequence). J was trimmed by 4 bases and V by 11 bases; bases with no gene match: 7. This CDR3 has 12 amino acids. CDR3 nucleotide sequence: TGTGCCTCACAGGGGATTGGCACTGAAGCTTTCTTT. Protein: CASQGIGTEAFF.

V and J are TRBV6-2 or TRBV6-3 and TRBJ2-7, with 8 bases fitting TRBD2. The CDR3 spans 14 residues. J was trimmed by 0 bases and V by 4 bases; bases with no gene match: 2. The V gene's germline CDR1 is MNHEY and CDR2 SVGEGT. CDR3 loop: CASSSSGGSYEQYF. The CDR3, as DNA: TGTGCCAGCAGTTCCAGCGGGGGCTCCTACGAGCAGTACTTC.

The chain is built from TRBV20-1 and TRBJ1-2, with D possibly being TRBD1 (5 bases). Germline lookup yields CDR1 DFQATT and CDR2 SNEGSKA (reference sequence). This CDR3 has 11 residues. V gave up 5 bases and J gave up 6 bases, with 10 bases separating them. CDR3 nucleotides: TGCAGTGCTTTAAGGGGAAATGGCTACACCTTC. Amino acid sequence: CSALRGNGYTF.

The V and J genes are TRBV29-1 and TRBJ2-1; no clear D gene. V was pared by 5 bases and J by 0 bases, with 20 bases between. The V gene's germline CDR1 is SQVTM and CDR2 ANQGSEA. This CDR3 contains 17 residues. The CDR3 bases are TGCAGCGTTAACCTAGGAACCAAACTCAGCTCCTACAATGAGCAGTTCTTC. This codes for CSVNLGTKLSSYNEQFF.

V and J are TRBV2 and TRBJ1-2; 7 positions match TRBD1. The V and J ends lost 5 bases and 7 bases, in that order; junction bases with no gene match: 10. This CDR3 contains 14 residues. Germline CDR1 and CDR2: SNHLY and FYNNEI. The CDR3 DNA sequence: TGTGCCAGCAGTACGGACAGGATTTCGCTTGGCTACACCTTC. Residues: CASSTDRISLGYTF.

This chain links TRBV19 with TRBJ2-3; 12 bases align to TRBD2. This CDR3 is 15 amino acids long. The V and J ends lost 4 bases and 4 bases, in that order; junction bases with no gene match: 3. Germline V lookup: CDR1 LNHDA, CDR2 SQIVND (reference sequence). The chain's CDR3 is CASSKPSGGADTQYF. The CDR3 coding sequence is TGTGCCAGTAGTAAACCTAGCGGGGGGGCAGATACGCAGTATTTT.

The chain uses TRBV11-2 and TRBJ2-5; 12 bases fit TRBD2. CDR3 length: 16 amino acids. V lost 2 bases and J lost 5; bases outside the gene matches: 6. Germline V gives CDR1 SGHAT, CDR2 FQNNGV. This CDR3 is CASSLSLAGGSETQYF. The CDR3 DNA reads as TGTGCCAGCAGCTTATCCCTAGCGGGGGGGAGTGAGACCCAGTACTTC.

Here the CDR3 reads CASSYSGLSAVEAFF. The CDR3, as DNA: TGTGCCAGCAGTTACTCGGGACTTTCCGCCGTTGAAGCTTTCTTT. This chain connects TRBV6-5 to TRBJ1-1, with D possibly matching TRBD1 (5 bases). The CDR3 has 15 residues. The V end lost 0 bases, the J end lost 7 bases, and 15 bases lay between the germline ends. From germline, CDR1 is MNHEY and CDR2 SVGAGI.

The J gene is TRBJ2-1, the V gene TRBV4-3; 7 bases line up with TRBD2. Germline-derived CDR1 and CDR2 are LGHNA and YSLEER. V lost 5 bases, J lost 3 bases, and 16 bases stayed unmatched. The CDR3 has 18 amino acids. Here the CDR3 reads CASSSRSQTLAVYNEQFF. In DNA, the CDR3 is TGCGCCAGCAGCTCCCGTTCTCAGACCCTAGCGGTCTACAATGAGCAGTTCTTC.

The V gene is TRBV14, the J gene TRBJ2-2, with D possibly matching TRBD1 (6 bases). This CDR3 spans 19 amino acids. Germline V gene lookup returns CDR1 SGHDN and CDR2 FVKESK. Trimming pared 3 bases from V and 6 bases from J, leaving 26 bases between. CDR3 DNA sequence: TGTGCCAGCAGCCACCGTTTCCCAGACAGGTTTAGTTACCCCGGGGAGCTGTTTTTT. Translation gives CASSHRFPDRFSYPGELFF.

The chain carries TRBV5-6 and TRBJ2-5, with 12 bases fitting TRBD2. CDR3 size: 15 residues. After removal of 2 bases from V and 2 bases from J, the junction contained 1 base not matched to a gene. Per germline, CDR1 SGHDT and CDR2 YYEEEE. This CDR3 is CASSFLAGGQETQYF. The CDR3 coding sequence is TGTGCCAGCAGCTTTCTAGCGGGGGGGCAAGAGACCCAGTACTTC. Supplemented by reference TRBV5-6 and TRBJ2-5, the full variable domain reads DAGVTQSPTHLIKTRGQQVTLRCSPKSGHDTVSWYQQALGQGPQFIFQYYEEEERQRGNFPDRFSGHQFPNYSSELNVNALLLGDSALYLCASSFLAGGQETQYFGPGTRLLVL.

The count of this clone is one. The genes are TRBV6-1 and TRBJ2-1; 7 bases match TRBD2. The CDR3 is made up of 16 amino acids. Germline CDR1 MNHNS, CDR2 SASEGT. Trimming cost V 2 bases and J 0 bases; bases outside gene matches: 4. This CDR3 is CASSEFGGGSYNEQFF. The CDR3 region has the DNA TGTGCCAGCAGTGAATTTGGGGGGGGCTCCTACAATGAGCAGTTCTTC.

CDR3: CASSLEPGTASSIYGYTF. DNA for the CDR3: TGCGCCAGCAGCTTGGAACCCGGGACAGCTAGCTCTATCTATGGCTACACCTTC. V and J are TRBV5-1 and TRBJ1-2, with 7 bases aligning to TRBD1. Germline V gene lookup returns CDR1 SGHRS and CDR2 YFSETQ. The CDR3 length is 18 residues. V shed 0 bases and J 4 bases; nucleotides not matched to a gene: 15.

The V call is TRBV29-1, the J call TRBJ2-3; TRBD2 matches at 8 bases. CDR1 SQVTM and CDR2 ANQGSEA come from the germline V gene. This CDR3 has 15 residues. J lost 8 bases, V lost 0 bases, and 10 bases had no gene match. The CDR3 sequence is CSVEDYGGGMGTQYF. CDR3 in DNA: TGCAGCGTTGAAGATTACGGCGGGGGGATGGGTACGCAGTATTTT.

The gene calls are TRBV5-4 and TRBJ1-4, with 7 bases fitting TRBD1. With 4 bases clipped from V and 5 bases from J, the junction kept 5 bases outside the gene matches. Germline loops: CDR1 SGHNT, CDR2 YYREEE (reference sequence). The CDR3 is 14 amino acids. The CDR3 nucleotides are TGTGCCAGCAGCCGCGGACAGGAGAATGAAAAACTGTTTTTT. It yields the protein CASSRGQENEKLFF. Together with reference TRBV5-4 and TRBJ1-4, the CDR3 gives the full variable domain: ETGVTQSPTHLIKTRGQQVTLRCSSQSGHNTVSWYQQALGQGPQFIFQYYREEENGRGNFPPRFSGLQFPNYSSELNVNALELDDSALYLCASSRGQENEKLFFGSGTQLSVL.

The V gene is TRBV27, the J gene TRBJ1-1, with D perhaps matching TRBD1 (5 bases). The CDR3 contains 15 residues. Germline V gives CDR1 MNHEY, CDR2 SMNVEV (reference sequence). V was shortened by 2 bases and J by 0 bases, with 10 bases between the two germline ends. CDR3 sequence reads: CASSLGGGMNTEAFF. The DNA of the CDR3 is TGTGCCAGCAGTTTAGGCGGGGGGATGAACACTGAAGCTTTCTTT.

The CDR3 DNA reads as TGTGCCACCAGCAGGGACAGGGAAGAGACCCAGTACTTC. Encoded protein: CATSRDREETQYF. V is TRBV15 and J is TRBJ2-5; 8 bases agree with TRBD1. CDR3 length: 13 residues. The V and J ends lost 3 bases and 3 bases, in that order; junction bases with no gene match: 0. The germline gives CDR1 LNHNV, CDR2 YYDKDF (reference sequence).

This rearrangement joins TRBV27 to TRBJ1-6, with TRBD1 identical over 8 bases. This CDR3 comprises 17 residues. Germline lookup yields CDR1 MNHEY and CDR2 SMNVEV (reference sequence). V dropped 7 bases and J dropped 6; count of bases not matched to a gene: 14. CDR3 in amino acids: CASTITGGARVNSPLHF. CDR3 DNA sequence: TGTGCCAGCACTATTACAGGGGGGGCCCGTGTTAATTCACCCCTCCACTTT.

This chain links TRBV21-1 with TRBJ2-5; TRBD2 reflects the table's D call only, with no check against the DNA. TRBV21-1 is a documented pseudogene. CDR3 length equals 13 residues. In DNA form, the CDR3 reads TGTGCCAGCAGCCGGCTAGCCGGAGAGACCCAGTACTTC. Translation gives CASSRLAGETQYF.

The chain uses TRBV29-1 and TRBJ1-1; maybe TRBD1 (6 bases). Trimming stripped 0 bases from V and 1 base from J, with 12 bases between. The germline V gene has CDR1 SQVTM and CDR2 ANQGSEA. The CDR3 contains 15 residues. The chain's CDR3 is CSVEENRAPNTEAFF. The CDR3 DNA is TGCAGCGTTGAAGAGAACAGGGCACCGAACACTGAAGCTTTCTTT.

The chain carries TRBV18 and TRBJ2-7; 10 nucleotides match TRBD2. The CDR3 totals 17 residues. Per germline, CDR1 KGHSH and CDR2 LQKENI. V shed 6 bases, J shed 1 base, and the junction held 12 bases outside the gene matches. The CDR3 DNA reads TGTGCCAGCTCGCTCGCACTAGCGGGGACTCATTCCTACGAGCAGTACTTC. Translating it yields CASSLALAGTHSYEQYF.

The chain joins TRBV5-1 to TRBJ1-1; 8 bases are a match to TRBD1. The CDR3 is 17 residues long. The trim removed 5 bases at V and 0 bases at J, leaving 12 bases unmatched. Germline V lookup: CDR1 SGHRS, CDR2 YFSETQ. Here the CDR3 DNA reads TGCGCCAGCAGACCGGACAGGGCAAGGATCTTGAACACTGAAGCTTTCTTT. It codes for CASRPDRARILNTEAFF.

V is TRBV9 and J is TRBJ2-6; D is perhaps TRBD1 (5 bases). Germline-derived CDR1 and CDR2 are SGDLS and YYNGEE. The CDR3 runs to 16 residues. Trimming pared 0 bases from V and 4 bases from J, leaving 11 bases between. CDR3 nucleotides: TGTGCCAGCAGCGTAGGAAGGGGAAGCGGGGCCAACGTCCTGACTTTC. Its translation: CASSVGRGSGANVLTF. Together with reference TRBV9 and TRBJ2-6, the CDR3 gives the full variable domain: DSGVTQTPKHLITATGQRVTLRCSPRSGDLSVYWYQQSLDQGLQFLIQYYNGEERAKGNILERFSAQQFPDLHSELNLSSLELGDSALYFCASSVGRGSGANVLTFGAGSRLTVL.